These 11 T cell receptor beta chains were sequenced from one sample in a study of blood T cell repertoires in COVID-19. Sequencing was performed with immunoSEQ multiplex PCR; in TCRdb, only in-frame clones are kept and a portion is missing. The sample yields 150,000 to 200,000 clones, roughly four fifths seen once. Sequencing input: peripheral blood. Receptor source: a woman of 80 years or more with acute or convalescent COVID-19.

The rearrangement uses TRBV6-5 and TRBJ1-1; a possible D gene is TRBD1 (6 bases). Germline CDR1 MNHEY, CDR2 SVGAGI. The CDR3 covers 15 residues. V was shortened by 6 bases and J by 1 base, with 15 bases between the two germline ends. As DNA, the CDR3 is TGTGCCAGCAGAATACGGGGGGGGCGGAACACTGAAGCTTTCTTT. Translated, it gives CASRIRGGRNTEAFF.

This chain links TRBV3-1 (or the pseudogene TRBV3-2) with TRBJ2-5, with 7 bases aligning to TRBD2. V was pared by 0 bases and J by 9 bases, with 10 bases of the junction left unmatched. CDR3 size: 15 residues. Germline V lookup: CDR1 LGHDT, CDR2 YNNKEL (reference sequence). In DNA, the CDR3 is TGTGCCAGCAGCCAAGATCGGATAGGACGGGGGGCCCAGTACTTC. Amino acids: CASSQDRIGRGAQYF.

This chain links TRBV28 with TRBJ2-6, with D possibly matching TRBD1 (5 bases). The germline gives CDR1 MDHEN, CDR2 SYDVKM. Between the trimmed V and J ends, which lost 6 bases and 2 bases, there was a span of 17 bases. CDR3 length equals 17 residues. The DNA for the CDR3 is TGTGCCAGCAGCCCTACCCAGGGTTCTCCTGGGGCCAACGTCCTGACTTTC. Translating it yields CASSPTQGSPGANVLTF.

This chain links TRBV3-1 (or the pseudogene TRBV3-2) with TRBJ1-4; D is unclear. Trimming removed 0 bases at V and 1 base at J, with 6 bases between. The CDR3 consists of 15 residues. The germline CDR1 and CDR2 sequences are LGHDT and YNNKEL (reference sequence). This CDR3 reads CASSQERRTNEKLFF. The CDR3 DNA sequence: TGTGCCAGCAGCCAAGAGCGAAGAACTAATGAAAAACTGTTTTTT.

The J gene is TRBJ2-7, the V gene TRBV27, with D possibly being TRBD2 (6 bases). Looked up from germline, CDR1 is MNHEY and CDR2 is SMNVEV (reference sequence). Between the trimmed V and J ends, which lost 5 bases and 0 bases, there was a span of 14 bases. The CDR3 has 15 residues. CDR3 in DNA: TGTGCCAGCAGTCCCGGGGCGGGAAGCTCCTACGAGCAGTACTTC. Translation gives CASSPGAGSSYEQYF.

This clone was seen more than once but under ten times. The rearrangement links TRBV6-5 to TRBJ1-1; no firm D call. V shed 0 bases and J shed 7 bases, with 15 bases lying between them. Germline CDR1 is MNHEY and CDR2 is SVGAGI. CDR3 size: 15 residues. The CDR3 region is CASSYSGVQGSEAFF. For the CDR3, the DNA is TGTGCCAGCAGTTACTCGGGCGTCCAAGGTAGTGAAGCTTTCTTT.

The rearrangement joins TRBV6-6 to TRBJ2-7; possible D gene TRBD2, 7 bases. This CDR3 is built from 15 residues. Between the trimmed V and J ends, which lost 7 bases and 6 bases, there was a span of 22 bases. The V gene's germline CDR1 is MNHNY and CDR2 SVGAGI (reference sequence). CDR3: CASTPPGGGHAEQYF. The DNA for the CDR3 is TGTGCCAGCACCCCCCCTGGGGGGGGGCATGCCGAGCAGTACTTC.

The chain couples TRBV4-1 to TRBJ2-3; 12 nucleotides agree with TRBD2. The CDR3 has 16 residues. From germline, CDR1 is MGHRA and CDR2 YSYEKL. Trimming cost V 0 bases and J 5 bases; bases outside gene matches: 3. CDR3 residues: CASSQDGGLAGDTQYF. CDR3 DNA sequence: TGCGCCAGCAGCCAAGATGGGGGACTAGCGGGAGATACGCAGTATTTT.

This clone came up a few times. This rearrangement joins TRBV27 to TRBJ1-1; weak D call: TRBD1 (6 bases). Germline lookup yields CDR1 MNHEY and CDR2 SMNVEV (reference sequence). V was pared by 1 base and J by 5 bases, with 11 bases between. The CDR3 totals 14 residues. CDR3 amino acids: CASSLYWGRTEAFF. In nucleotides, the CDR3 is TGTGCCAGCAGTTTATACTGGGGGCGGACTGAAGCTTTCTTT.

The chain uses TRBV19 and TRBJ2-7; D unresolved. CDR3 length: 14 residues. From germline, CDR1 is LNHDA and CDR2 SQIVND (reference sequence). Trimming left V 6 bases short and J 0 bases short, with 12 bases between. CDR3 protein: CASRGRGSSYEQYF. The CDR3, as DNA: TGTGCCAGTAGAGGCCGCGGCAGCTCCTACGAGCAGTACTTC.

As DNA, the CDR3 is TGTGCCAGCAGCTTACAGACAGGGACCACCATATATTTT. Encoded protein: CASSLQTGTTIYF. This rearrangement joins TRBV7-9 to TRBJ1-3; 7 nucleotides line up with TRBD1. This CDR3 region has 13 residues. Trimming removed 2 bases from V and 9 bases from J; junction bases left unmatched: 4. CDR1 and CDR2 from the germline V gene are SEHNR and FQNEAQ (reference sequence).